Here is one T cell receptor beta chain with its context. Its target is unknown. The V segment lost 7 bases and the J segment 4 bases; nucleotides outside the gene matches: 10. Germline loops: CDR1 LNHDA, CDR2 SQIVND (reference sequence). The CDR3 spans 15 residues. The sequencing template was cDNA reverse transcribed from extracted RNA. Clones were read by immunoSEQ multiplex PCR, and TCRdb kept only the in-frame ones, dropping some. The sample includes about 7,400 clones, about 67% seen only once; the top ten take 20% to 25%. This sample was taken from a study of CD8+ T cells in alopecia areata. Study observations and caveats: Normal skin contains resident alphabeta T cells, and these are also sequenced in scalp samples.

Punch biopsies of lesional scalp, plus peripheral blood, were taken from alopecia areata patients. Here the sequenced sample was skin, taken at week 0. The sequence derives from a human donor with alopecia areata. J is TRBJ1-5 and V is TRBV19, with 7 bases fitting TRBD1. The CDR3 DNA sequence: TGTGCCAGTACAATCCCTGACAGGGTAAATCAGCCCCAGCATTTT. This codes for CASTIPDRVNQPQHF.